What follows are 11 T cell receptor beta chains derived from one specimen sequenced in a study of PD-1 blockade in classical Hodgkin lymphoma. Profiling relied on immunoSEQ multiplex PCR, and the TCRdb table lists in-frame clones only, not all of them. Of roughly 90,000 clones in the sample, 83% were seen once. Time point described: cycle 4 day 1 (C4D1), after less than seven weeks of nivolumab. Each and every patient relapsed after autologous stem cell transplantation, and patients got differing brentuximab vedotin exposure. This sample comprised peripheral blood mononuclear cells (PBMCs), obtained before the fourth cycle of nivolumab. Receptors originate from a human donor with classical Hodgkin lymphoma.

This chain uses TRBV7-2 with TRBJ2-7; D is ambiguous. CDR3 length equals 15 residues. Germline CDR1 reads SGHTA; CDR2 reads FQGNSA. The V end was cut by 4 bases, the J end by 2 bases, with 15 bases between. The chain's CDR3 is CASSSGWAVTYEQYF. In DNA form, the CDR3 reads TGTGCCAGCAGCTCCGGCTGGGCGGTAACCTACGAGCAGTACTTC.

Concerning this clone: Its ends do not fully match the called genes, so a read error is possible. This chain uses TRBV30 with TRBJ1-2, with 8 nucleotides matching TRBD1. Germline V gene data show CDR1 as GTSNPN and CDR2 as SVGIG (reference sequence). CDR3 length: 13 residues. The CDR3 loop reads CARSVGQGYGYTF. The CDR3 coding sequence is TGTGCCCGGAGTGTAGGACAGGGATATGGCTACACCTTC.

This rearrangement joins TRBV10-3 to TRBJ2-3, with D perhaps matching TRBD2 (5 bases). There are 15 residues in the CDR3. Germline-derived CDR1 and CDR2 are ENHRY and SYGVKD. With 4 bases removed from V and 2 bases from J, the gap between germline ends came to 13 bases. The CDR3 region is CAISGGLNFTDTQYF. The CDR3 DNA reads as TGTGCCATCAGTGGTGGACTTAACTTCACAGATACGCAGTATTTT.

The chain carries TRBV9 and TRBJ2-1; D might be TRBD2 (6 bases). Per the germline V gene, CDR1 is SGDLS and CDR2 is YYNGEE. The CDR3 has 15 amino acids. V shed 4 bases and J shed 9 bases, with 20 bases lying between them. CDR3 sequence (DNA): TGTGCCAGCAGCACCAGCGGGCGAGCAGGCGGTGAGCAGTTCTTC. Its protein product is CASSTSGRAGGEQFF.

V and J are TRBV9 and TRBJ1-2, with D perhaps TRBD1 (6 bases). V gave up 3 bases and J gave up 1 base, with 10 bases separating them. This CDR3 region has 14 residues. Germline V gene data show CDR1 as SGDLS and CDR2 as YYNGEE. The CDR3 DNA follows: TGTGCCAGCAGCGACAGGGCTAGTAACTATGGCTACACCTTC. It codes for CASSDRASNYGYTF.

This chain uses TRBV30 with TRBJ2-1, with 14 bases matching TRBD2. CDR3 length: 17 residues. In germline, CDR1 is GTSNPN, CDR2 SVGIG (reference sequence). After removal of 3 bases from V and 7 bases from J, the junction contained 11 bases not matched to a gene. CDR3 bases: TGTGCCTGGAGGCTCCCGGGACTAGCGGGAGTTGCGAATGAGCAGTTCTTC. Amino acids: CAWRLPGLAGVANEQFF.

The V and J genes are TRBV6-5 and TRBJ1-6; TRBD1 agrees at 7 bases. The CDR3 covers 14 residues. The germline gives CDR1 MNHEY, CDR2 SVGAGI. V was clipped by 7 bases and J by 7 bases; unmatched bases: 7. The CDR3 DNA reads TGTGCCAGCACCATCGACAGGGACAATTCACCCCTCCACTTT. As protein: CASTIDRDNSPLHF.

This clone was detected only a few times. This sequence joins TRBV2 and TRBJ1-4; 8 bases line up with TRBD1. The CDR3 length is 15 residues. In germline, CDR1 is SNHLY, CDR2 FYNNEI. Losses at the gene ends were 5 bases for V and 8 bases for J; bases not matched to a gene: 10. The CDR3 DNA reads TGTGCCAGCAGTACCCGCAGGGGGCGCGGAGAAAAACTGTTTTTT. Amino acid sequence: CASSTRRGRGEKLFF.

J is TRBJ2-2 and V is TRBV30; D remains unclear. Germline V gene sequence: CDR1 GTSNPN, CDR2 SVGIG (reference sequence). CDR3 length: 12 residues. V was pared by 0 bases and J by 6 bases, with 5 bases between. CDR3 loop: CAWSVGSGELFF. Written as DNA, the CDR3 is TGTGCCTGGAGTGTGGGCTCCGGGGAGCTGTTTTTT.

This rearrangement joins TRBV5-1 to TRBJ2-1; 11 nucleotides match TRBD2. V gave up 6 bases and J gave up 10 bases; unmatched junction bases: 9. The CDR3 runs 14 residues. CDR1 and CDR2 from the germline V gene are SGHRS and YFSETQ. The CDR3 is CASTISGTSGEQFF. DNA of the CDR3: TGCGCCAGCACGATATCCGGGACTAGCGGCGAGCAGTTCTTC. Complete variable domain (other parts from reference TRBV5-1 and TRBJ2-1): KAGVTQTPRYLIKTRGQQVTLSCSPISGHRSVSWYQQTPGQGLQFLFEYFSETQRNKGNFPGRFSGRQFSNSRSEMNVSTLELGDSALYLCASTISGTSGEQFFGPGTRLTVL.

This sequence joins TRBV15 and TRBJ2-5; possibly TRBD2 for D (5 bases). The CDR3 runs 14 residues. V shed 1 base and J shed 5 bases, with 11 bases lying between them. Germline-derived CDR1 and CDR2 are LNHNV and YYDKDF (reference sequence). The CDR3 nucleotides read TGTGCCACCAGCAGAGGTGCGAGGAGGGAGACCCAGTACTTC. Its translation: CATSRGARRETQYF. The full variable domain, with the rest looked up from reference TRBV15 and TRBJ2-5, is DAMVIQNPRYQVTQFGKPVTLSCSQTLNHNVMYWYQQKSSQAPKLLFHYYDKDFNNEADTPDNFQSRRPNTSFCFLDIRSPGLGDTAMYLCATSRGARRETQYFGPGTRLLVL.